This paragraph reports one T cell receptor (beta chain). Its specific antigen is unknown. Qualities for individual bases were not recorded, and no much larger clone is one base off. The record originates from a study of shared clonotypes between healthy human individuals (dated by TCRdb to 2020 to 2021). About the full investigation: The cohort comprised a couple of women and a few men aged 18 to 49 years. Each donor's leukapheresis produced roughly between about 0.85 and 10 billion PBMCs. Per donor, three plates each were used for CD4 naive and CD4 memory, two for CD8 naive, and one for CD8 memory. Libraries were prepared and TCR repertoires were sequenced by different laboratories using diverse techniques, in order to increase sequencing depth and limit assay-specific biases. To estimate repertoire size and how much clonotype sharing occurs between individuals, the study deeply sequenced the blood TCR repertoires of 4 to 6 healthy adults. Findings and caveats that apply to the study as a whole: Pairwise subsampling led to the expectation that sequencing depth would affect the degree of clonotype sharing among donors. Naive subsets generally had larger estimated clonotype richness than memory subsets. Clonotypes shared by all four sorted-subset donors showed higher generation probabilities than non-shared clonotypes. Sampling was restricted to blood, and TCR repertoires in tissue are likely to differ from TCR repertoires in blood. Because the study included a small number of donors, the genetic and exposure-history diversity represented was limited. Across four donors, around 5% of naive CD4, 3% to 4% of naive CD8, roughly 2.3% of memory CD4, and under 0.45% of memory CD8 clonotypes were shared. Even with the large sequencing depth, rarefaction of the sorted-subset datasets indicated that sequencing was incomplete.

The germline V gene supplies CDR1 SGHTA and CDR2 FQGNSA. The V and J ends are trimmed by 2 bases and 3 bases, leaving 7 bases between them. Spanning cysteine to phenylalanine, the CDR3 consists of 14 amino acids. Left in the record is the CDR3 DNA by itself, 42 bases read in frame from the first base. TCR CDR3 regions were amplified from genomic DNA by multiplex PCR using the deep immunoSEQ assay. Genomic DNA extracted from each cell subset was distributed evenly over all wells of several immunoSEQ 96-well plates, and each plate served as one replicate. For sorted subsets, each replicate PCR was loaded with around 200 ng genomic DNA, equivalent to 30,000 or so T cell genomes. The purified libraries were quantified using a Qubit 3.0 fluorometer, sized with a Bioanalyzer 2100, and then quantified again using the KAPA Library Quantification kit. A separate single-read 150-cycle Illumina NextSeq 550 flow cell was used to sequence each immunoSEQ 96-well plate. Per the source publication's procedure: Because the immunoSEQ output included only junctional sequences and no quality scores, the filtering could not be the same as the filtering used for full-length reads. To assign V/J genes and CDR3, sequences were annotated using PyIR, a Python wrapper for IgBLAST v1.9, with IMGT germline references. Reads were removed for weak V/J assignments (E-value above 1e-6), missing CDR3, stop codons, out-of-frame junctions, or ambiguous translated residues. V3J clonotypes were defined as sequences sharing the same inferred V gene, J gene, and CDR3 amino acid sequence. The percentage overlap between two repertoires was calculated by dividing the number of shared unique clonotypes by the size of the smaller repertoire. RTK rarefaction, the Chao1 estimator, and Recon v2.1 estimates of unobserved clonotypes were used to assess repertoire richness. Generation probabilities were computed with OLGA for all TCRbeta clonotypes obtained by the gDNA method from several donors. TCRdb's version of the immuneACCESS table is confined to in-frame rearrangements and falls short of the full clone set. An unresolved V gene accounts for under half of the shortfall where checked; the remainder is of unknown origin. The V and J calls and clone size come from that table; D and trimming were worked out from the DNA. The sample yields about 820,000 clones; more than 85% were counted once. 24% of the sample is in the top ten clones.

For the CD8 naive samples, CD45RO-negative cells were positively selected for CCR7, yielding a CD45RA+CCR7+ population from which TemRA cells were excluded. The donors were healthy, HIV-negative adults with no recently reported acute infections or vaccinations. Every donor was a Caucasian adult residing in Nashville, Tennessee, USA. Blood was collected by leukapheresis, and PBMCs were isolated by Ficoll-Histopaque density gradient centrifugation and then cryopreserved in liquid nitrogen vapor phase. Purity and quantity of every magnetically sorted T cell population were checked by analytical flow cytometry. Genomic DNA was isolated from each sorted fraction and quantified by UV absorbance on a Nanodrop 2000c.

The sequence links TRBV7-2 to TRBJ2-2, with no confidently assigned D gene. The sequencing input was naive CD8+ T cells sorted from blood. The sample's cell subset or site label, decoded: CD45RA+CCR7+. The clonotype was recovered from a man aged 30-40 years in good health. The nucleotide sequence is given as TGTGCCAGCAGCTTAATGGGGTACACCGGGGAGCTGTTTTTT. This encodes CASSLMGYTGELFF.